This entry is about one T cell receptor (beta chain). This record belongs to a study of early T cells in non-severe SARS-CoV-2 infection. The CDR3 loop spans 15 amino acids. The germline CDR1 and CDR2 sequences are SGHTA and FQGNSA. J lost 3 bases, V lost 4 bases, and 5 bases had no gene match. Unique molecular identifier tags were affixed to discrete cDNA molecules. TCRdb re-analysed the 5' RACE reads in MiXCR, keeping a single row per CDR3 protein. The table shows about 63,000 distinct CDR3 sequences, with over 10% occurring only once. This sequence was found in an adult who was a healthcare worker with PCR-confirmed SARS-CoV-2 infection or an uninfected control (not recorded which). This chain joins TRBV7-2 and TRBJ2-2; 7 bases are shared with TRBD1. Specimen: whole blood. The CDR3 is CASSSETGHTGELFF. In DNA form, the CDR3 reads TGTGCCAGCAGCTCCGAGACAGGGCACACCGGGGAGCTGTTTTTT.